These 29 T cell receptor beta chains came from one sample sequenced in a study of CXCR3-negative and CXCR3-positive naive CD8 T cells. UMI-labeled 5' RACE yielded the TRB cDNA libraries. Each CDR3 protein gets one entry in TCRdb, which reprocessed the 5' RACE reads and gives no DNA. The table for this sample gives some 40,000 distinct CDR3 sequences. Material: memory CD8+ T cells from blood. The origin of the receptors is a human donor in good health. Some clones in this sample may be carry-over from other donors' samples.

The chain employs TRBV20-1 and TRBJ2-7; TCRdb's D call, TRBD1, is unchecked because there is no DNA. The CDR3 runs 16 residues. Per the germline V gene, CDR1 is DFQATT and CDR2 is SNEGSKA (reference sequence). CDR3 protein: CSAPHQGAIQSYEQYF.

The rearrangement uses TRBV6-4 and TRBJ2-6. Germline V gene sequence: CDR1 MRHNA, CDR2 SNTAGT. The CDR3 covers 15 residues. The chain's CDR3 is CASSETASGANVLTF.

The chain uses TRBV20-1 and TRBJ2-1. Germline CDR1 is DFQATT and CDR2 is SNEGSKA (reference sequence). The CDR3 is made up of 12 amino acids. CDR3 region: CSARKKPDEQFF.

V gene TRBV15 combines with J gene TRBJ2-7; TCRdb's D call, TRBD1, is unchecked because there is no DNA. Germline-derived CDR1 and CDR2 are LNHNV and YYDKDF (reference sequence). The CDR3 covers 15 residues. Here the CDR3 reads CATSIFRGPSYEQYF.

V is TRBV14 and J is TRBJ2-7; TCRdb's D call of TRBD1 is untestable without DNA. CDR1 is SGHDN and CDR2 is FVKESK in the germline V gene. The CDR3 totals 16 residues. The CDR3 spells CASSQGWDGVYYEQYF.

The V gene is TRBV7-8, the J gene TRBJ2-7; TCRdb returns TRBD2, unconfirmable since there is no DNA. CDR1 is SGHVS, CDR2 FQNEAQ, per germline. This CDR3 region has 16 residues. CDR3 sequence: CASSSSGDLPTYEQYF.

The CDR3 is CASSPGGNRQPQHF. V usage is TRBV6-6 and J usage is TRBJ1-5; as DNA is missing, the TRBD1 call by TCRdb cannot be tested. This CDR3 is built from 14 residues. CDR1 and CDR2 (germline): MNHNY, SVGAGI (reference sequence).

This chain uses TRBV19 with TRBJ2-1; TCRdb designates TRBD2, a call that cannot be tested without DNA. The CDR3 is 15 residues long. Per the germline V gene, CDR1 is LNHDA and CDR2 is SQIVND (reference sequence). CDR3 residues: CASSIAGWEGNEQFF. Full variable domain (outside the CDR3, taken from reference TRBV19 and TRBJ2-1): DGGITQSPKYLFRKEGQNVTLSCEQNLNHDAMYWYRQDPGQGLRLIYYSQIVNDFQKGDIAEGYSVSREKKESFPLTVTSAQKNPTAFYLCASSIAGWEGNEQFFGPGTRLTVL.

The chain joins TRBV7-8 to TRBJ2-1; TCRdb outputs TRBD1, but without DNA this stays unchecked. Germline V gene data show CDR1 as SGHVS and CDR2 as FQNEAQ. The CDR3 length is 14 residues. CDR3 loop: CASSPPGGYNEQFF.

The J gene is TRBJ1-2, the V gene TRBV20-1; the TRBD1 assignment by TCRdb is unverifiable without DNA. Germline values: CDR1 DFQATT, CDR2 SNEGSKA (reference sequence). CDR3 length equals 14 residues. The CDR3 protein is CSARDTGRIYGYTF.

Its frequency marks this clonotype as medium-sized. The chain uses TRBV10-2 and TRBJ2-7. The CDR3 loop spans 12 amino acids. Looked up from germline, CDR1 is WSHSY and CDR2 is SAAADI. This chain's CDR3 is CASSLGQIEQYF.

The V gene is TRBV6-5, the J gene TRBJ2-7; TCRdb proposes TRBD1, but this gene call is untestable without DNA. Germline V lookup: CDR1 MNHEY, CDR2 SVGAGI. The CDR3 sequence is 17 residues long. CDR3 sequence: CASSYGWGIEASYEQYF.

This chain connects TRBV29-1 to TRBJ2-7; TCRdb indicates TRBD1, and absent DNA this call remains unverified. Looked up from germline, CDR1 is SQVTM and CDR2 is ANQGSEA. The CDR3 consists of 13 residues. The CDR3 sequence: CSVGNDRVEGQYF.

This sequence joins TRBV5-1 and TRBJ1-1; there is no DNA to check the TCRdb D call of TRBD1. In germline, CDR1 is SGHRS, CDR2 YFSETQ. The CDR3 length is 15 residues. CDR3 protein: CASSTEGDVGTEAFF.

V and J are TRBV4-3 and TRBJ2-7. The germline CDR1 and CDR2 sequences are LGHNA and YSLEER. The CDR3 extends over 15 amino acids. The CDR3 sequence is CASSQDLNVAYEQYF.

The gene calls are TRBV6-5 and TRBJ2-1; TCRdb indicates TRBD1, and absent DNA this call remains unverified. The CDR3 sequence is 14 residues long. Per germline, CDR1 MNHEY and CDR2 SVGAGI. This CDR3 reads CASSYSKGDNEQFF.

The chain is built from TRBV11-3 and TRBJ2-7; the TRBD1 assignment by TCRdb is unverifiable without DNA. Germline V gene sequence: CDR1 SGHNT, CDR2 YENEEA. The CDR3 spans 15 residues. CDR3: CASSSRAGGSYEQYF. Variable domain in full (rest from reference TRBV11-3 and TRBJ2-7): EAGVVQSPRYKIIEKKQPVAFWCNPISGHNTLYWYLQNLGQGPELLIRYENEEAVDDSQLPKDRFSAERLKGVDSTLKIQPAELGDSAVYLCASSSRAGGSYEQYFGPGTRLTVT.

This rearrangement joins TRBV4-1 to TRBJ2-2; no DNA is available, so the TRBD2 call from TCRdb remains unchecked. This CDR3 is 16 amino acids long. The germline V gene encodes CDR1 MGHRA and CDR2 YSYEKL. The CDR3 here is CASSQGRGLGKGELFF.

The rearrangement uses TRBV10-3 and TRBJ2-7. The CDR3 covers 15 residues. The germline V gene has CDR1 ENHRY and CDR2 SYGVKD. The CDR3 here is CAIREIGGSTYEQYF.

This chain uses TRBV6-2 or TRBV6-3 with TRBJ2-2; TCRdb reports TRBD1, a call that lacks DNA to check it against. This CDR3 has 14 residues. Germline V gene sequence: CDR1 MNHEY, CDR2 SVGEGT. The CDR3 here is CASSQGQHTGELFF.

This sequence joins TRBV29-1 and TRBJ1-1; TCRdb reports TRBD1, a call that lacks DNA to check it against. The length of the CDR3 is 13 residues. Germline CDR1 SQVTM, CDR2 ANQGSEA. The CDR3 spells CSVVGGSLVEAFF.

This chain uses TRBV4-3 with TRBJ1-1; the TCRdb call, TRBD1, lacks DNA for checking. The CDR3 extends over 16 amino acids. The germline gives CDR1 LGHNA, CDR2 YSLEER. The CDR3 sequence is CASSQDLGAGNTEAFF.

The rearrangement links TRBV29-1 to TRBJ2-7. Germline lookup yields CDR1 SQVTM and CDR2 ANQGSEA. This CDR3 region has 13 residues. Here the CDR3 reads CSVIWGIGYEQYF.

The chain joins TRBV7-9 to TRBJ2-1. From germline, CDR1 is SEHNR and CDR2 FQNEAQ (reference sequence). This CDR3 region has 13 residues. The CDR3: CASSLVVSDEQFF. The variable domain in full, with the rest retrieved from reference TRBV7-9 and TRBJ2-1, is DTGVSQNPRHKITKRGQNVTFRCDPISEHNRLYWYRQTLGQGPEFLTYFQNEAQLEKSRLLSDRFSAERPKGSFSTLEIQRTEQGDSAMYLCASSLVVSDEQFFGPGTRLTVL.

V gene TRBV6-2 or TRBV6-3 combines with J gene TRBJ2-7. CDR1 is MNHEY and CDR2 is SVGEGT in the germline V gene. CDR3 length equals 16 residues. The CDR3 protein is CASSPFVSGSSYEQYF.

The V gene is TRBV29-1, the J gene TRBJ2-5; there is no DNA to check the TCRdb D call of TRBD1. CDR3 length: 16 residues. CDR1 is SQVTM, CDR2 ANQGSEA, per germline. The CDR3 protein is CSVEELGGVTLETQYF.

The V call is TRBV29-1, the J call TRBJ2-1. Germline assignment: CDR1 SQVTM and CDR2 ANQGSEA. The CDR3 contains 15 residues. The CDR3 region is CSGTTGRSSYNEQFF.

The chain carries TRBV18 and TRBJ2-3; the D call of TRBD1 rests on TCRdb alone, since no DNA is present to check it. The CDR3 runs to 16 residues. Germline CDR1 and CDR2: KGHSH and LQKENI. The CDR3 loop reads CASSPRSGGITDTQYF.

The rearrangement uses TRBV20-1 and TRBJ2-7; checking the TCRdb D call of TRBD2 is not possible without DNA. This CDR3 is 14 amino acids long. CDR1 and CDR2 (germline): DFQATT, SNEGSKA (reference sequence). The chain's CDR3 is CSAHGGGEPYEQYF.